These T cell receptor beta chains were read from a single sample in a study of technical replicates of blood from a few donors. Here immunoSEQ multiplex PCR was the method, and the copy in TCRdb shows in-frame clones only, minus some. The sample contains approximately 85,000 clones, 90% to 95% of which appear only once. Sequenced: T cells isolated from PBMCs. The receptors come from a human donor in good health. The CDR3 runs from the conserved cysteine through the conserved F or W. D genes are given only for firm matches. Size is stated for part of the rows, as once, few or many counts, or as a class when the clone is expanded.

j_call clone_size d_call v_call cdr3_length cdr3_nt cdr3_aa
TRBJ2-5 . TRBD2 TRBV10-2 13 TGCGCCAGCCGGACTAGCGGCCTAGAGACCCAGTACTTC CASRTSGLETQYF
TRBJ2-1 . . TRBV29-1 12 TGCAGCGTCCCCTACTACGACAATGAGCAGTTCTTC CSVPYYDNEQFF
TRBJ2-7 . . TRBV29-1 12 TGCAGCGTGGGACACCAGACGGCCGAGCAGTACTTC CSVGHQTAEQYF
TRBJ1-2 . TRBD1 TRBV4-1 16 TGCGCCAGCAGCCAAGTACAACAGGGGTTGGGTTATGGCTACACCTTC CASSQVQQGLGYGYTF
TRBJ2-7 . . TRBV10-3 14 TGTGCCATCAGTCACGGGACAAAAGGCTACGAGCAGTACTTC CAISHGTKGYEQYF
TRBJ1-1 . TRBD1 TRBV10-3 14 TGTGCCATCAGTGACCGGGACAGGGTGGCTGAAGCTTTCTTT CAISDRDRVAEAFF
TRBJ2-5 . TRBD1 TRBV7-9 13 TGTGCCAGCAGTTCGACAGGGTCAGAGACCCAGTACTTC CASSSTGSETQYF
TRBJ2-3 . TRBD2 TRBV30 17 TGTGCCTGGAGTGTCGGTAGCGGGGGTTTTAGCACAGATACGCAGTATTTT CAWSVGSGGFSTDTQYF
TRBJ2-6 . . TRBV7-9 19 TGTGCCAGCAGCGTCACATCAAAACCAGGGAATTCTGGGGCCAACGTCCTGACTTTC CASSVTSKPGNSGANVLTF
TRBJ1-1 few . TRBV5-1 13 TGCGCCAGCAGCTTCACAGAGAACACTGAAGCTTTCTTT CASSFTENTEAFF
TRBJ2-1 once . TRBV5-6 12 TGTGCCAGCAGCTTGATGCAGGGGAGACAGTTCTTC CASSLMQGRQFF
TRBJ2-1 once . TRBV7-3 16 TGTGCCAGCAGCTTAACACCGGGACTGACCTACAATGAGCAGTTCTTC CASSLTPGLTYNEQFF
TRBJ1-2 . . TRBV2 16 TGTGCCAGCAGCATTACCCAGACAGCAACCTCCTATGGCTACACCTTC CASSITQTATSYGYTF
TRBJ1-5 . . TRBV12-2 15 TGTGCAAGTCGTTCCATACAGGGTGGATGTCAGCCCCAGCATTTT CASRSIQGGCQPQHF
TRBJ2-7 . TRBD2 TRBV28 17 TGTGCCAGCAGTCCTCAACCGGGTAGCGGGAGATCCTACGAGCAGTACTTC CASSPQPGSGRSYEQYF
TRBJ1-2 . . TRBV11-2 14 TGTGCCAGCAGCGTGGACACCTTTAACTATGGCTACACCTTC CASSVDTFNYGYTF
TRBJ1-1 . . TRBV10-1 14 TGCGCCAGCAACAATGGTAATCGATACACTGAAGCTTTCTTT CASNNGNRYTEAFF
TRBJ2-5 . . TRBV19 13 TGTGCCAGTAGTATTGACAGAAAAGAGACCCAGTACTTC CASSIDRKETQYF
TRBJ2-1 . TRBD1 TRBV7-8 17 TGTGCCAGCAGCTTACAATGGGGGACAGGCCATGGCGATGAGCAGTTCTTC CASSLQWGTGHGDEQFF
TRBJ1-1 . . TRBV18 17 TGTGCCAGCTCACCGAATGGGGCGACACAAAAGAACACTGAAGCTTTCTTT CASSPNGATQKNTEAFF
TRBJ1-2 . TRBD1 TRBV27 14 TGTGCCAGCACATGGACAGGGGGCGGGGGTGGCTACACCTTC CASTWTGGGGGYTF
TRBJ1-1 . . TRBV4-1 15 TGCGCCAGCAGCCTTTCAGGGGTTTCGAACACTGAAGCTTTCTTT CASSLSGVSNTEAFF
TRBJ1-5 . . TRBV6-5 15 TGTGCCAGCAGTAAGACAGCTTATAGCAATCAGCCCCAGCATTTT CASSKTAYSNQPQHF
TRBJ1-1 few TRBD1 TRBV7-9 15 TGTGCCAGCAGTTGGGGACAGGGAACGAACACTGAAGCTTTCTTT CASSWGQGTNTEAFF
TRBJ1-4 . . TRBV5-1 14 TGCGCCAGCAGCTTGGATCTTCAGGGCGGAAAACTGTTTTTT CASSLDLQGGKLFF
TRBJ1-5 . TRBD1 TRBV25-1 17 TGTGCCAGCAGAAACTCAGGGAGACAGGGCCGCGGGCAGCCCCAGCATTTT CASRNSGRQGRGQPQHF
TRBJ1-5 once . TRBV27 14 TGTGCCAGCAGTTTATCAGGTTCGGGTCAGCCCCAGCATTTT CASSLSGSGQPQHF
TRBJ2-5 . . TRBV9 16 TGTGCCAGCAGCGTAGGTGGTAGGGGTCTGCAAGAGACCCAGTACTTC CASSVGGRGLQETQYF
TRBJ1-6 . TRBD1 TRBV30 14 TGTGCCTGGAGGGGGACAGCCTATAATTCACCCCTCCACTTT CAWRGTAYNSPLHF
TRBJ1-5 few TRBD1 TRBV29-1 13 TGCAGCGTTGAAGGGGACAGAAATCAGCCCCAGCATTTT CSVEGDRNQPQHF
TRBJ1-1 . TRBD1 TRBV5-1 13 TGCGCCAGCAGCCTAGGGACAGGGACTGAAGCTTTCTTT CASSLGTGTEAFF
TRBJ2-1 . TRBD2 TRBV6-4 15 TGTGCCAGCAGACCCGATAGCGGGAGCGGGAATGAGCAGTTCTTC CASRPDSGSGNEQFF
TRBJ1-2 . TRBD1 TRBV25-1 15 TGTGCCAGCAGTGAGGGGGGACAGGGGGGATATGGCTACACCTTC CASSEGGQGGYGYTF
TRBJ2-1 . TRBD1 TRBV5-5 16 TGTGCCAGCAGTTTACTTACAGGGGGATTGGAATGGAAGCAGTTCTTC CASSLLTGGLEWKQFF
TRBJ2-7 . TRBD2 TRBV28 18 TGTGCCAGCAGTTCCCTCGTCCTTGGTAGCGGGAGCTCCTACGAGCAGTACTTC CASSSLVLGSGSSYEQYF
TRBJ2-7 . TRBD2 TRBV5-1 17 TGCGCCAGCAGCTTGACCGGGACTAGCGGCCTGTCTGGAGAGCAGTACTTC CASSLTGTSGLSGEQYF
TRBJ2-3 . . TRBV4-1 13 TGCGCCAGCAGCCAAGTGTTCGTAGATACGCAGTATTTT CASSQVFVDTQYF